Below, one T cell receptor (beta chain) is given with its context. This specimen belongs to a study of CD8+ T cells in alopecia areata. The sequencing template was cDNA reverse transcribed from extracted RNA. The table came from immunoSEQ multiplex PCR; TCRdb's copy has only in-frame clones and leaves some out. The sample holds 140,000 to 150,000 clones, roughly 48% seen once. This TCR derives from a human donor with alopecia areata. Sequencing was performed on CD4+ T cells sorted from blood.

The CDR3 loop is CSARVTETEAFF. The CDR3 nucleotides read TGCAGCGCCAGGGTGACCGAAACTGAAGCTTTCTTT. The chain employs TRBV29-1 and TRBJ1-1, with D maybe TRBD1 (5 bases). Trimming took 7 bases from V and 5 from J, leaving 14 bases between them. Germline CDR1 reads SQVTM; CDR2 reads ANQGSEA. The CDR3 runs 12 residues. The complete variable domain, with remaining parts taken from reference TRBV29-1 and TRBJ1-1, reads SAVISQKPSRDICQRGTSLTIQCQVDSQVTMMFWYRQQPGQSLTLIATANQGSEATYESGFVIDKFPISRPNLTFSTLTVSNMSPEDSSIYLCSARVTETEAFFGQGTRLTVV.